The 17 T cell receptor beta chains below were found in one sample sequenced in a study of cytomegalovirus exposure and HLA in healthy donors (dated by TCRdb to about 2017). Libraries were built with the immunoSEQ multiplex PCR assay. The multiplex PCR relied on a mix of 60 forward primers for TCR Vbeta segments and 13 reverse primers for TCR Jbeta segments. TCRdb took over this immuneACCESS table, retaining in-frame rearrangements with V and J assigned. Such tables are incomplete; in checked studies, under half of the missing clones stem from an unresolved V gene, and the remainder is unexplained. The sample table holds 100,000 to 150,000 clones, of which approximately 74% were seen once. The ten largest account for 6% to 8% of the sample. The sample taken for sequencing was PBMCs. All receptors come from a man aged 35-49 years in good health and CMV-seropositive.

In regard to this clone: One end of the junction varies from germline; a read error may be responsible. Additional DNA sequences in this sample encode the identical CDR3. V and J are TRBV6-1 and TRBJ1-1, with a possible D match to TRBD1 (6 bases). In germline, CDR1 is MNHNS, CDR2 SASEGT. The CDR3 has 15 amino acids. In DNA form, the CDR3 reads TGTGCCAGTAGTGAAATGGGGGGGGCGGGGACTGAAGCTTTCTTT. Residues: CASSEMGGAGTEAFF.

In this sample, this clone turned up once. The chain is built from TRBV28 and TRBJ1-2; 9 nucleotides line up with TRBD1. The length of the CDR3 is 14 residues. Germline values: CDR1 MDHEN, CDR2 SYDVKM. The ends lost 5 bases at V and 4 bases at J; junction bases unmatched: 5. CDR3 sequence (DNA): TGTGCCAGCAGTAGACGGGGACAGGGCTATGGCTACACCTTC. Its translation is CASSRRGQGYGYTF.

The rearrangement links TRBV7-8 to TRBJ1-1, with 8 positions matching TRBD1. After removal of 0 bases from V and 3 bases from J, the junction contained 9 bases not matched to a gene. Germline V gene sequence: CDR1 SGHVS, CDR2 FQNEAQ. This CDR3 region has 17 residues. This chain's CDR3 is CASSLAQAGGKDTEAFF. The CDR3 nucleotides read TGTGCCAGCAGCTTAGCGCAAGCAGGGGGCAAGGACACTGAAGCTTTCTTT.

This clone was observed a handful of times. V usage is TRBV9 and J usage is TRBJ2-7; TRBD2 matches 7 bases. Germline V gene sequence: CDR1 SGDLS, CDR2 YYNGEE. This CDR3 is built from 12 residues. Trimming at V came to 2 bases and at J to 9 bases, leaving 5 bases not matched to a gene. CDR3 sequence reads: CASSVEGGRQYF. For the CDR3, the DNA is TGTGCCAGCAGCGTTGAGGGAGGGCGGCAGTACTTC. Full variable domain (rest looked up from reference TRBV9 and TRBJ2-7): DSGVTQTPKHLITATGQRVTLRCSPRSGDLSVYWYQQSLDQGLQFLIQYYNGEERAKGNILERFSAQQFPDLHSELNLSSLELGDSALYFCASSVEGGRQYFGPGTRLTVT.

A single count supports this clone. This chain uses TRBV28 with TRBJ1-2; TRBD1 agrees at 7 bases. CDR1 and CDR2 (germline): MDHEN, SYDVKM. This CDR3 is built from 15 residues. V trimming: 2 bases; J trimming: 1 base; junction bases outside the gene matches: 4. CDR3 residues: CASSLGTAINYGYTF. The CDR3 DNA sequence: TGTGCCAGCAGTTTAGGGACAGCAATTAACTATGGCTACACCTTC.

This rearrangement joins TRBV5-1 to TRBJ2-1, with D maybe TRBD2 (5 bases). Germline CDR1 is SGHRS and CDR2 is YFSETQ. V was clipped by 1 base and J by 4 bases, with 12 bases between them. The CDR3 consists of 15 residues. The CDR3 loop reads CASSLTRGSYNEQFF. For the CDR3, the DNA is TGCGCCAGCAGCTTGACCCGGGGATCATACAATGAGCAGTTCTTC.

DNA of the CDR3: TGTGCCAGCAGTTCAAATCAGGGCATGAACACTGAAGCTTTCTTT. Its translation is CASSSNQGMNTEAFF. The chain joins TRBV6-4 to TRBJ1-1, with a weak D call TRBD1 (5 bases). CDR3 length: 15 residues. Per germline, CDR1 MRHNA and CDR2 SNTAGT. V was cut by 5 bases and J by 0 bases, with 13 bases left in between.

The chain employs TRBV7-2 and TRBJ1-1; D not resolved. This CDR3 spans 16 amino acids. Per the germline V gene, CDR1 is SGHTA and CDR2 is FQGNSA. Trimming left V 1 base short and J 0 bases short, with 12 bases between. CDR3 protein: CASSLVPTGLNTEAFF. DNA of the CDR3: TGTGCCAGCAGCTTAGTACCAACGGGGTTGAACACTGAAGCTTTCTTT.

This clone has only a few counts. J is TRBJ1-2 and V is TRBV19; 8 nucleotides match TRBD1. The length of the CDR3 is 16 residues. V was clipped by 9 bases and J by 4 bases; unmatched bases: 16. Germline values: CDR1 LNHDA, CDR2 SQIVND (reference sequence). Here the CDR3 reads CASIPASDRGLYGYTF. DNA of the CDR3: TGTGCCAGCATCCCCGCCTCTGACAGGGGACTCTATGGCTACACCTTC.

The chain carries TRBV5-4 and TRBJ1-3, with TRBD1 identical over 7 bases. With V trimmed by 5 bases and J by 2 bases, 7 bases remained unmatched. This CDR3 is built from 15 residues. Germline loops: CDR1 SGHNT, CDR2 YYREEE (reference sequence). The CDR3 bases are TGTGCCAGCAGTACGGAGGGGGCCACTGGAAACACCATATATTTT. It codes for CASSTEGATGNTIYF.

The table lists this clone with a few counts. This chain links TRBV7-6 with TRBJ1-1; a weak D match, TRBD1 (6 bases). Germline lookup yields CDR1 SGHVS and CDR2 FNYEAQ. The CDR3 runs to 14 residues. V was cut by 5 bases and J by 3 bases, with 13 bases left in between. The CDR3 sequence: CASSNEGVDTEAFF. As DNA, the CDR3 is TGTGCCAGCAGCAACGAGGGGGTCGACACTGAAGCTTTCTTT.

V is TRBV5-1 and J is TRBJ1-6; D is ambiguous. The CDR3 has 15 amino acids. Per germline, CDR1 SGHRS and CDR2 YFSETQ. V was clipped by 1 base and J by 0 bases, with 5 bases between them. The CDR3 loop reads CASSLSSSYNSPLHF. The CDR3 DNA sequence: TGCGCCAGCAGCTTGAGTAGCTCCTATAATTCACCCCTCCACTTT. The whole variable domain, filled in from reference TRBV5-1 and TRBJ1-6, reads KAGVTQTPRYLIKTRGQQVTLSCSPISGHRSVSWYQQTPGQGLQFLFEYFSETQRNKGNFPGRFSGRQFSNSRSEMNVSTLELGDSALYLCASSLSSSYNSPLHFGNGTRLTVT.

V gene TRBV15 combines with J gene TRBJ2-2; TRBD1 aligns across 9 bases. V gave up 3 bases and J gave up 1 base; unmatched junction bases: 6. This CDR3 has 17 amino acids. Looked up from germline, CDR1 is LNHNV and CDR2 is YYDKDF (reference sequence). The CDR3 DNA follows: TGTGCCACCAGCAGCCAACAGGGGGCGCGGAACACCGGGGAGCTGTTTTTT. Protein sequence: CATSSQQGARNTGELFF.

The chain has TRBV4-2 and TRBJ2-7; 9 nucleotides match TRBD2. The CDR3 runs 19 residues. The junction had 14 bases not matched to a gene; V was cut back by 0 bases and J by 2 bases. Per germline, CDR1 LGHNA and CDR2 YNFKEQ. In nucleotides, the CDR3 is TGTGCCAGCAGCCAAGAAACGTCGGCAAGCGGGAGGTACCCCTACGAGCAGTACTTC. Its translation: CASSQETSASGRYPYEQYF.

The chain uses TRBV7-2 and TRBJ2-1, with TRBD1 identical over 7 bases. The ends lost 1 base at V and 5 bases at J; junction bases unmatched: 8. This CDR3 region has 16 residues. Germline V CDR1 and CDR2: SGHTA, FQGNSA. The CDR3 protein is CASSLVGTAGHNEQFF. The CDR3 coding sequence is TGTGCCAGCAGCTTAGTAGGGACAGCAGGGCACAATGAGCAGTTCTTC.

This clone appeared a few times. The chain links TRBV2 to TRBJ2-5; 10 bases fit TRBD2. Germline V gene lookup returns CDR1 SNHLY and CDR2 FYNNEI. After removal of 7 bases from V and 5 bases from J, the junction contained 7 bases not matched to a gene. This CDR3 has 14 residues. The CDR3 loop is CASKGTSEVETQYF. In DNA, the CDR3 is TGTGCCAGCAAAGGGACTAGCGAAGTGGAGACCCAGTACTTC.

The CDR3 nucleotides read TGTGCCAGCAGCTTAGGAGGGTCTAGCACAGATACGCAGTATTTT. This codes for CASSLGGSSTDTQYF. The chain links TRBV5-6 to TRBJ2-3, with a weak D call TRBD2 (6 bases). Per germline, CDR1 SGHDT and CDR2 YYEEEE. The V end lost 2 bases, the J end lost 0 bases, and 10 bases lay between the germline ends. This CDR3 region has 15 residues.